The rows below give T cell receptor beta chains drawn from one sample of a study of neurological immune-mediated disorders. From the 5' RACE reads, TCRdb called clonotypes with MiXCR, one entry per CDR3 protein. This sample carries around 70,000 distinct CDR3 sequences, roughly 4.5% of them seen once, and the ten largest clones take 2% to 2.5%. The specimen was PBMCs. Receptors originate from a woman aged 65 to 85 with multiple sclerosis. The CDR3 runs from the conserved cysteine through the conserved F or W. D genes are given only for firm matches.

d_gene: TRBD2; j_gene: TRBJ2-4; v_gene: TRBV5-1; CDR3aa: CASSLEGLAGKLAKNIQYF
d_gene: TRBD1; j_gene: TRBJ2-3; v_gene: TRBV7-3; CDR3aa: CASSLRGQGAPDTQYF
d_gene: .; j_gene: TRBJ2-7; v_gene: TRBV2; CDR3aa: CASKDLVTIPYEQYF
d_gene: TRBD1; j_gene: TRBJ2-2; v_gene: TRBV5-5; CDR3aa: CASSTQGLDTGELFF
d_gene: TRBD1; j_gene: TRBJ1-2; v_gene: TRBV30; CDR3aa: CAWSPPSGGRVYGYTF
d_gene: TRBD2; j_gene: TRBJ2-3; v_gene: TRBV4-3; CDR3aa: CASSQREWDTDTQYF
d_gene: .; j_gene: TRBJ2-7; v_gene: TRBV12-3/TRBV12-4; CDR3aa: CASSFIGSGSYEQYF
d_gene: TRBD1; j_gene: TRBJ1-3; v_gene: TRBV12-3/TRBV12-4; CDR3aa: CASSRQGPSGNTIYF
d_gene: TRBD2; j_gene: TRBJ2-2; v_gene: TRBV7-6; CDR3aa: CASSWKRERDTGELFF
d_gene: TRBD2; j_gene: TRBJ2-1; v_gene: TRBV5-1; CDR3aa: CASSSSGLAHNEQFF
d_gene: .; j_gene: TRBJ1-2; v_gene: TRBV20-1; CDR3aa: CSAARKQGYTF
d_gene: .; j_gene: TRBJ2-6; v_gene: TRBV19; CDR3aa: CASSTGNRVALSGANVLTF
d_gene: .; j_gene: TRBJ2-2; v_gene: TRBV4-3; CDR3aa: CASSPQAVTNTGELFF
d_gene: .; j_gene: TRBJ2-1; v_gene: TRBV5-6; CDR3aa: CASSVVGGTSYNEQFF
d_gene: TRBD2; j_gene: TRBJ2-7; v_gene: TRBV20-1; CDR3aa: CSASSGSKYEQYF
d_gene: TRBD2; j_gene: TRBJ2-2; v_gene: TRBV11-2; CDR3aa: CASRGGASGTTGELFF
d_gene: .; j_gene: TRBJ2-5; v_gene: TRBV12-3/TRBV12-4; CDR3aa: CASSFGLWAGVKETQYF
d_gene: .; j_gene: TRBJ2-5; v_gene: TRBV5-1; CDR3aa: CASSSTGNQETQYF
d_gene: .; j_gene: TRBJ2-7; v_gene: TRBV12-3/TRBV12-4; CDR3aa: CASRSHGSPGEQYF
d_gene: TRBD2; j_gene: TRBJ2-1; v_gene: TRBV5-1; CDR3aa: CASSPLTSGGGNEQFF
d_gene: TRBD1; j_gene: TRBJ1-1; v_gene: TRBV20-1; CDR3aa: CSAPRDRDTEAFF
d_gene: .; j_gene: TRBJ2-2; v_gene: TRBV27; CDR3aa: CASSFLTFTGELFF
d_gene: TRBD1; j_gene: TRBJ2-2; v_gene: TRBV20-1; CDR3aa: CSATQQGRFAGELFF
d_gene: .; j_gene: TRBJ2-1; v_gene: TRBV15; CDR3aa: CATSSGSSYNEQFF
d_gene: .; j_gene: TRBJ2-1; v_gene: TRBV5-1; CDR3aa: CASNEGNSYNEQFF
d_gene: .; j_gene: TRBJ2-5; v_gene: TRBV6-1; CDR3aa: CASSEWVQYF
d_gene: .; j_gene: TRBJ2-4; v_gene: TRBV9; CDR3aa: CASSKTTENIQYF
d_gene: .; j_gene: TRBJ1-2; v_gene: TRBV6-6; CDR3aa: CASSDPQGWKTF
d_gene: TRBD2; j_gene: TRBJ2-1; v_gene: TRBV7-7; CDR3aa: CASSLLAGSTNGEQFF
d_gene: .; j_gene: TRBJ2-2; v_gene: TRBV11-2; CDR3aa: CASSFWGAFGNTGELFF
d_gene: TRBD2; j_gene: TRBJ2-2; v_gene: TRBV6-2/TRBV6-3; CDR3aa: CASCLAGVSTGELFF
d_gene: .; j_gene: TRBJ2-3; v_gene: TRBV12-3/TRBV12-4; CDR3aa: CASTGSDTQYF
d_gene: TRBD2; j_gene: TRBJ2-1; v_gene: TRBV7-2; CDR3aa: CASSLDAGELSGEQFF
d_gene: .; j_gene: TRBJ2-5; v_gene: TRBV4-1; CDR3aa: CASSSRGTQYF
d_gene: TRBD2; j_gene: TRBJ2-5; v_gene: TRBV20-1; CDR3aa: CSASQSSGEKTQYF
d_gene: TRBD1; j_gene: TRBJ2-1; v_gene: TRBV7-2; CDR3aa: CASSLIGQGAGEQFF
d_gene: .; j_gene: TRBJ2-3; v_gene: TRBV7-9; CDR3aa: CASIHRDTQYF
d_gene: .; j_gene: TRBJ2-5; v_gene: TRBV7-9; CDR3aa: CASRPTVQETQYF
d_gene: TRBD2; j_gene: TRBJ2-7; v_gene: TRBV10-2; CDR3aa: CASRDSGRSYEQYF
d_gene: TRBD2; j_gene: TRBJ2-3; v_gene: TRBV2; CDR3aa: CASRTGTSGRDTQYF
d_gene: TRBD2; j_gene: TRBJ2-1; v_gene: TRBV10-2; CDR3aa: CASSESGTSGRYEQFF
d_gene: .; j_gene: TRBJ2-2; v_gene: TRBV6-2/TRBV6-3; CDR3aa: CASSYEANTGELFF
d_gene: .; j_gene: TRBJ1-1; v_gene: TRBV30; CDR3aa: CAWIPLTRSKGTEAFF
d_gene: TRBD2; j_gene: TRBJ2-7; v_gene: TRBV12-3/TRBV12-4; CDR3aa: CASAGLAHEQYF
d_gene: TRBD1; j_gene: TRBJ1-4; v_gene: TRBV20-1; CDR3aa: CSATKGAREKLFF
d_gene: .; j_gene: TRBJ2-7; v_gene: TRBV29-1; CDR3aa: CSVGIMGYEQYF
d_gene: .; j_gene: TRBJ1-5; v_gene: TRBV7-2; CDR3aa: CASSLMGGNQPQHF
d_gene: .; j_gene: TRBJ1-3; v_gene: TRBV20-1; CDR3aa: CSASIADTIYF
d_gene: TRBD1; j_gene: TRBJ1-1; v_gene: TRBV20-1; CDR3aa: CSALRGRNTEAFF
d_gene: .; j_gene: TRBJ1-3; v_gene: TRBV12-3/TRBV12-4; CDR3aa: CASTPRESLGNTIYF
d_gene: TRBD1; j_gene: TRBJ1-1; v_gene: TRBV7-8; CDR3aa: CASSLRDSMIPRLGTEAFF